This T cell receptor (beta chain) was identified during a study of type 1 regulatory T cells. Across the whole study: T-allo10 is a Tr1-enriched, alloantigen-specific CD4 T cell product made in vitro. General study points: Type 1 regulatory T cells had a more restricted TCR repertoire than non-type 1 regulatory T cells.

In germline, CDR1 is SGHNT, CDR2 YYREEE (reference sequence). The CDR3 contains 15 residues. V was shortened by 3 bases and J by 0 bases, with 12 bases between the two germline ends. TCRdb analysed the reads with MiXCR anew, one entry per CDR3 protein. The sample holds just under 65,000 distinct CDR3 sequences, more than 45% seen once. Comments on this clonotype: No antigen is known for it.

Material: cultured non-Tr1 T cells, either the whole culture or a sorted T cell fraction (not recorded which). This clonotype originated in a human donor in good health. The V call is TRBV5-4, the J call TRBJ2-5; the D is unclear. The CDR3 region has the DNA TGTGCCAGCAGCTCAAGCGCACTGTACCAAGAGACCCAGTACTTC. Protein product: CASSSSALYQETQYF.